This is a list of T cell receptor beta chains from one sample in a study of OX40 agonist ivuxolimab in advanced cancers. Repertoires were generated with immunoSEQ multiplex PCR, while TCRdb's copy carries only in-frame clones and drops some. The sample yields 65,000 or so clones, roughly 92% seen once. Sequenced here: CD4+ or CD8+ T cells sorted from blood, sampled in a trial of the OX40 agonist ivuxolimab. These receptors came from an adult with an advanced solid tumor such as melanoma, head and neck, liver or kidney cancer. The CDR3 runs from the conserved cysteine through the conserved F or W. The D gene is left open where the match is weak. Clone size is shown for a subset of rows, as once, few, many or a class of expanded clone.

cdr3_nt,cdr3_aa,d_call,v_call,j_call,clone_size
TGTGCCAGCAGTCGGGACAGGGGACCCAGCACAGATACGCAGTATTTT,CASSRDRGPSTDTQYF,TRBD1,TRBV14,TRBJ2-3,-
TGCGCCAGCAGCCAAGGAGGGCCATCGAACACTGAAGCTTTCTTT,CASSQGGPSNTEAFF,-,TRBV4-1,TRBJ1-1,large
TGTGCCAGCAGCGTAGGAGGGGCTAGGTACGAGCAGTACTTC,CASSVGGARYEQYF,-,TRBV9,TRBJ2-7,-
TGTGCCAGCAGAACAGGAGGGGTTTATGAAAAACTGTTTTTT,CASRTGGVYEKLFF,-,TRBV6-6,TRBJ1-4,-
TGCAGCGTTGAAGGTCGGCGGGAGGGGTCAGATACGCAGTATTTT,CSVEGRREGSDTQYF,TRBD2,TRBV29-1,TRBJ2-3,-
TGTGCCAGCAGTACTACAGGGAGGGACTATAGCAATCAGCCCCAGCATTTT,CASSTTGRDYSNQPQHF,-,TRBV7-9,TRBJ1-5,-
TGTGCCAGCAGCTTAGGTGATTCAGGGGCGGATAACTATGGCTACACCTTC,CASSLGDSGADNYGYTF,-,TRBV11-2,TRBJ1-2,once
TGCGCCAGCAGCCAAGCCCAATTGACAGGGTTTCAGCCCCAGCATTTT,CASSQAQLTGFQPQHF,TRBD1,TRBV4-1,TRBJ1-5,-
TGTGCCACCAGCAGAGGATCTGCAACTAATGAAAAACTGTTTTTT,CATSRGSATNEKLFF,-,TRBV15,TRBJ1-4,-
TGCGCCAGCAGCCAAGGATCACGAGAAGACGGATACTCTGGAAACACCATATATTTT,CASSQGSREDGYSGNTIYF,-,TRBV4-1,TRBJ1-3,-
TGTGCCAGCAGTCTTATTCAACCGACCCGCCACCCCTACGAGCAGTACTTC,CASSLIQPTRHPYEQYF,-,TRBV7-2,TRBJ2-7,-
TGTGCCAGCAGTTTATGGGGAGGAGCCTACGAGCAGTACTTC,CASSLWGGAYEQYF,-,TRBV27,TRBJ2-7,-
TGCGCCAGCAGCCAAGATGCGGACTGGGATGAAAAACTGTTTTTT,CASSQDADWDEKLFF,-,TRBV4-1,TRBJ1-4,-
TGTGCCAGCAGCCCTCTAATCAGGAGTTTAGACACCGGGGAGCTGTTTTTT,CASSPLIRSLDTGELFF,-,TRBV7-9,TRBJ2-2,-
TGTGCCATCAGTAAACCGGACAGGGCGTCCTACGAGCAGTACTTC,CAISKPDRASYEQYF,TRBD1,TRBV10-3,TRBJ2-7,-
TGTGCCAGCTCACCCACTAGCGGGGGGAATGAGCAGTTCTTC,CASSPTSGGNEQFF,TRBD2,TRBV18,TRBJ2-1,-
TGTGCCAGCACCAGAAGGGGCAATGTTAATGAAAAACTGTTTTTT,CASTRRGNVNEKLFF,-,TRBV6-5,TRBJ1-4,-
TGCGCCAGCAGCGGGACTACCTCTGGAAATGAGCAGTTCTTC,CASSGTTSGNEQFF,TRBD2,TRBV4-3,TRBJ2-1,-
TGTGCCAGCAGTGATGGAACGGGGGGCGAATATCAGCCCCAGCATTTT,CASSDGTGGEYQPQHF,-,TRBV2,TRBJ1-5,-
TGCGCCAGCACTCTGGGCACTGAAGCTTTCTTT,CASTLGTEAFF,-,TRBV10-2,TRBJ1-1,-
TGTGCCAGCAGTTACTCGAGCGGGGGGTTTCCCTACGAGCAGTACTTC,CASSYSSGGFPYEQYF,TRBD2,TRBV6-6,TRBJ2-7,-
TGCAGCGTTGAAAGAGGTAACCCCTACGAGCAGTACTTC,CSVERGNPYEQYF,-,TRBV29-1,TRBJ2-7,-
TGTGCCGGCAGCGCGGACAGGGCGCGTGAAAAACTGTTTTTT,CAGSADRAREKLFF,TRBD1,TRBV7-9,TRBJ1-4,-
TGTGCCAGCAGCTTAACTTCTCTGAACTCCTACGAGCAGTACTTC,CASSLTSLNSYEQYF,-,TRBV7-9,TRBJ2-7,few
TGTGCTAGTGGGAACCCGAGTGGCAACTACGAGCAGTACTTC,CASGNPSGNYEQYF,-,TRBV12-5,TRBJ2-7,-